The entry below describes one TCR beta chain. Its target is not known. Once RNA had been extracted, it was reverse transcribed into cDNA to act as the sequencing template. Only in-frame clones appear in the TCRdb table, and some are missing; sequencing was by immunoSEQ multiplex PCR. The table lists about 250,000 clones, 45% to 70% of them singletons. This specimen belongs to a study of CD8+ T cells in alopecia areata. Study-wide points: On tofacitinib, scalp and blood still held many of the expanded lesional clones.

Trimming removed 3 bases at V and 2 bases at J, with 15 bases between. The germline V gene has CDR1 SGDLS and CDR2 YYNGEE. This CDR3 contains 16 residues. Treatment meaning: oral pan-JAK inhibitor, 5-10 mg twice daily. Specimen: CD4+ T cells sorted from blood, collected at week 52, from a patient treated with tofacitinib. This receptor was obtained from a human donor with alopecia areata. This chain links TRBV9 with TRBJ2-1, with D tentatively TRBD1 (6 bases). CDR3 protein: CASSDGQGQPYNEQFF. The CDR3 DNA reads as TGTGCCAGCAGCGATGGACAAGGACAGCCCTACAATGAGCAGTTCTTC.